A single sample gave rise to the 4 T cell receptor beta chains below, sequenced in a study of Tregs in tolerant kidney transplant recipients (dated by TCRdb to the late 2010s). Library generation was performed with the immunoSEQ multiplex PCR assay. Not all clones reach the TCRdb copy of this immuneACCESS table, which keeps in-frame sequences only. Checked studies attribute under half of the gap to unresolved V genes and leave the rest unexplained. In all, the sample holds some 69,000 clones, and roughly 89% of those were seen once. The ten largest clones represent approximately 4.8% of the sample. Sequenced input: CD4+ T cells from blood. These receptors were obtained from a human donor in good health.

The genes are TRBV7-6 and TRBJ2-7; the D is unclear. V lost 5 bases, J lost 6 bases, and 14 bases lay in between. The CDR3 consists of 13 residues. Per germline, CDR1 SGHVS and CDR2 FNYEAQ. The CDR3: CASSPLLLGEQYF. CDR3 sequence (DNA): TGTGCCAGCAGCCCCCTCTTATTGGGCGAGCAGTACTTC. The variable domain in full, with the rest retrieved from reference TRBV7-6 and TRBJ2-7, is GAGVSQSPRYKVTKRGQDVALRCDPISGHVSLYWYRQALGQGPEFLTYFNYEAQQDKSGLPNDRFSAERPEGSISTLTIQRTEQRDSAMYRCASSPLLLGEQYFGPGTRLTVT.

In this sample, this clone turned up a few times. The chain couples TRBV15 to TRBJ1-1; unclear D gene. The germline CDR1 and CDR2 sequences are LNHNV and YYDKDF (reference sequence). V was trimmed by 0 bases and J by 0 bases, leaving 5 bases between them. CDR3 length equals 14 residues. CDR3 protein: CATSREAMNTEAFF. The CDR3 bases are TGTGCCACCAGCAGAGAAGCGATGAACACTGAAGCTTTCTTT. Drawing the rest from reference TRBV15 and TRBJ1-1, the complete variable domain is DAMVIQNPRYQVTQFGKPVTLSCSQTLNHNVMYWYQQKSSQAPKLLFHYYDKDFNNEADTPDNFQSRRPNTSFCFLDIRSPGLGDTAMYLCATSREAMNTEAFFGQGTRLTVV.

This clone was picked up one time. The chain has TRBV11-3 and TRBJ2-1; D is undetermined. Germline CDR1 is SGHNT and CDR2 is YENEEA. This CDR3 spans 14 amino acids. V dropped 5 bases and J dropped 4 bases, with 12 bases sitting between them. The CDR3 loop is CASSRSGPYNEQFF. The CDR3 DNA sequence: TGTGCCAGCAGCCGCTCCGGGCCGTACAATGAGCAGTTCTTC.

V gene TRBV7-3 combines with J gene TRBJ1-1, with a weak D call TRBD1 (6 bases). Trimming shortened V by 4 bases and J by 9 bases, and 12 bases separated the two germline ends. Germline V lookup: CDR1 SGHTA, CDR2 FQGTGA. The length of the CDR3 is 12 residues. Here the CDR3 reads CASSSTWGQAFF. CDR3 nucleotide sequence: TGTGCCAGCAGCTCAACGTGGGGGCAAGCTTTCTTT.